The clone carrying this TCR beta chain was counted many times. Its antigen is not known. The CDR3 extends over 11 amino acids. Germline V gene sequence: CDR1 SGHVS, CDR2 FQNEAQ. V dropped 5 bases and J dropped 9 bases, with 10 bases sitting between them. This sample is part of a study of beta chain features in type 1 diabetes. Notes on the study in general: Insertions were fewer and deletions more numerous at VDJ junctions in type 1 diabetes patients.

Sequencing targeted expressed TCRB transcripts, as all isolated RNA had been reverse transcribed. Libraries were prepared by immunoSEQ multiplex PCR; TCRdb keeps only in-frame clonotypes and omits some of them. In the table there are about 340,000 clones, roughly 8% of which are singletons. V is TRBV7-8 and J is TRBJ2-5; D is possibly TRBD1 (5 bases). The receptor was isolated from a woman in her late teens or twenties in good health. The sequenced sample was central memory CD4+ T cells from blood. As DNA, the CDR3 is TGTGCCAGCAGCCCGCAGGGTGCCCAGTACTTC. Translation gives CASSPQGAQYF. Full variable domain (remainder filled in from reference TRBV7-8 and TRBJ2-5): GAGVSQSPRYKVAKRGQDVALRCDPISGHVSLFWYQQALGQGPEFLTYFQNEAQLDKSGLPSDRFFAERPEGSVSTLKIQRTQQEDSAVYLCASSPQGAQYFGPGTRLLVL.